This TCR beta chain was documented in a study of CD8 T cells in ankylosing spondylitis. The V and J ends lost 0 bases and 5 bases respectively, with 8 bases between them. CDR1 and CDR2 (germline): SGDLS, YYNGEE. The CDR3 has 13 amino acids. TCRdb redid the calling of the 5' RACE reads with MiXCR, one entry per CDR3 protein. The sample yields just over 150,000 distinct CDR3 sequences, about a sixth seen once. The genes are TRBV9 and TRBJ1-2; D might be TRBD1 (6 bases). The TCR comes from a male donor with ankylosing spondylitis or in good health (not recorded which). Sequencing was done on a sample of blood, either unsorted or a sorted T cell fraction (not recorded which). The CDR3 DNA reads as TGTGCCAGCAGCGTAGCCCAGGGGTATGGCTACACCTTC. Translated: CASSVAQGYGYTF.